Sequencing of this TCR beta chain was carried out in a study of T cell repertoires in Merkel cell carcinoma (dated by TCRdb to about 2019). About the full investigation: Patients who had received intralesional immunotherapy or systemic immune checkpoint blockade prior to the biopsy were excluded. Inclusion required a diagnosis of MCPyV-positive Merkel cell carcinoma and successful in vitro expansion of tumor-infiltrating lymphocytes. Tetramer sorting, cloning and paired TCR sequencing of expanded tumor-infiltrating lymphocytes were first used to define MCPyV-specific clonotypes. The paper as a whole reports these results and caveats: Normal tissue biopsies were not studied.

TRB CDR3 sequencing and data processing of tumor genomic DNA were performed with the immunoSEQ assay. What TCRdb holds here is the immuneACCESS table cut down to in-frame rearrangements. Part of the clones is not present; checked against another copy, under half of the missing clones reflect an unresolved V gene, and the others are unexplained. A total of about 14,000 clones appear in this sample, 76% of them only once. Of the sample, 15% to 20% falls within the top ten clones. Study subjects had biopsy-confirmed Merkel cell carcinoma that was MCPyV-positive, and every subject had positive serum antibodies to T-antigen. Over five adjacent 10-micron frozen tumor sections were used for genomic DNA extraction without cell sorting or culture. Optimal cutting temperature compound was used to freeze tumor biopsy tissue measuring roughly 5 x 5 x 5 mm. In the frozen biopsy, scout sections stained with hematoxylin and eosin confirmed plenty of Merkel cell carcinoma along with infiltrating cells.

Taken from cysteine to phenylalanine, the CDR3 has 14 residues. Only the CDR3 portion is preserved as DNA: 42 bases, with reading frame beginning at the first base. The CDR1 and CDR2 encoded by the germline V gene are SNHLY and FYNNEI. V sheds 2 bases and J sheds 0 bases, leaving 8 bases between their ends. As concerns this clone: Its binding antigen is unknown. No much larger clone exists at a distance of one base, and base qualities are not known.

The sample consisted of tumor tissue. The chain couples TRBV2 to TRBJ2-7, with the D gene not confidently named. The receptor comes from an adult with Merkel cell carcinoma. The CDR3 has the sequence CASSENSNSYEQYF. The DNA sequence follows: TGTGCCAGCAGTGAAAACAGTAACTCCTACGAGCAGTACTTC.